This TCR beta chain was captured in a study of T-cell reconstitution after alpha-beta-depleted transplantation in children. Trimming stripped 5 bases from V and 2 bases from J, with 10 bases between. The CDR3 spans 14 residues. The germline CDR1 and CDR2 sequences are MGHDK and SYGVNS. This clonotype came up many times. Antigen specificity is unknown. Findings of the study overall: TCRbeta diversity was high at day 60 in some patients (a result of surviving recipient T cells and thymic progenitors). In patients about two months after transplant, alpha-beta T cells reportedly arose from several hundred expanded graft clones. A year post-transplant, T-cell counts and diversity derived mostly from newly produced T cells.

During its preparation, the TCRbeta library received unique molecular identifiers. TCRdb independently ran MiXCR on the PCR reads; one entry per CDR3 protein. The profile shows 240,000 or so distinct CDR3 sequences, just under 8.5% of them singletons. The J gene is TRBJ2-1, the V gene TRBV25-1; TRBD1 or TRBD2 may be the D gene (5 bases each). The receptor comes from a male patient younger than 18 who had a stem cell transplant for acute lymphoblastic leukemia, so the T cells may come from the graft donor. The material sequenced was PBMCs, mostly from graft donor cells, taken 180 days after TCRalphabeta/CD19-depleted stem cell transplant. The CDR3 nucleotides read TGTGCCAGCAGTCTTAGGGACCCCTACAATGAGCAGTTCTTC. Translation gives CASSLRDPYNEQFF.